This T cell receptor (beta chain) was documented in a study of chemoradiotherapy in HPV16-positive cancers. Study context: A couple of HPV16-positive patients' cells yielded candidate HPV-specific clones and common motifs. General observations from the study: During treatment, candidate HPV-specific clones and E7-related motifs expanded in tumor. HPV-responsive T-cell expansion during chemoradiotherapy was linked to improved recurrence-free survival in HPV16-positive patients.

Repeated repertoire sampling spanned the course of chemoradiotherapy. Assay used: immunoSEQ multiplex PCR; TCRdb lists only in-frame clones, some missing. The data show approximately 6,200 clones, around 88% seen once. As to this clone: The antigen remains unidentified.

Sequenced material: blood, taken from a patient who underwent chemoradiotherapy. The clonotype originates from a human donor with HPV-associated anogenital cancer.

The CDR3 reads CASSQITDRAYEQYF. In DNA, the CDR3 is TGTGCCAGCAGCCAAATCACGGACAGGGCTTACGAGCAGTACTTC. V and J are TRBV11-2 and TRBJ2-7; 8 bases align to TRBD1. V lost 5 bases and J lost 4; bases outside the gene matches: 10. Germline CDR1 and CDR2: SGHAT and FQNNGV. This CDR3 contains 15 residues.